This paragraph covers one T cell receptor (beta chain) sequence. Antigen unknown. This entry is derived from a study of shared clonotypes between healthy human individuals. Overall study results and limits: Sampling involved blood alone; tissue repertoires likely differ. Large depth notwithstanding, sorted-subset sequencing proved incomplete by rarefaction. Some naive CD4 clonotypes, 4% to 6%, turned up in common across a few donors.

Here immunoSEQ multiplex PCR was the method, and the copy in TCRdb shows in-frame clones only, minus some. The top ten clones hold 0.36% of a sample with roughly 1.4 million clones, roughly 98.5% of them seen once. V lost 2 bases to trimming and J lost 0 bases, with 13 bases between them. The CDR3 sequence is 16 residues long. CDR1 and CDR2 from the germline V gene are MNHEY and SMNVEV (reference sequence). The chain carries TRBV27 and TRBJ2-5; TRBD2 might be the D (5 bases). The sequence derives from a man aged 25-45 years in good health. The specimen was naive CD4+ T cells sorted from blood. The subset denotes: CD45RA+ positively selected. This CDR3 reads CASSLRAGAYQETQYF. DNA of the CDR3: TGTGCCAGCAGTTTACGGGCGGGTGCGTACCAAGAGACCCAGTACTTC.